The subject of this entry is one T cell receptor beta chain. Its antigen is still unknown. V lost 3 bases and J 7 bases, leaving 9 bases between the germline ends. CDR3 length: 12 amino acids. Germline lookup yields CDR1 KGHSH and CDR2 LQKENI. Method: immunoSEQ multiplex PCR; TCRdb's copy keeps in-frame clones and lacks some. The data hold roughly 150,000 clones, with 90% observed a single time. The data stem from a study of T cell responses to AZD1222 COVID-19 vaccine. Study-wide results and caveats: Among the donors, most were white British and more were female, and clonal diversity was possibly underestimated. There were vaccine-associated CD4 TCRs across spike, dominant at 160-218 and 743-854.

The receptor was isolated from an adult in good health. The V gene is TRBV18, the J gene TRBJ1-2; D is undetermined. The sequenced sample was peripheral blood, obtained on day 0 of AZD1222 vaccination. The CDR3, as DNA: TGTGCCAGCTCACCTAGTCTGGGTGGCTACACCTTC. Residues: CASSPSLGGYTF.